This T cell receptor (delta chain) was identified during a study of γδ T cells in repeated Plasmodium falciparum infection. Overall study context: Sampling occurred at baseline, pre-infection for selected infections, and 21 days post-infection. Some Malian samples span acute malaria episodes; others come from no-transmission periods.

Flow sorting of PBMC yielded separate Vgamma9/Vdelta2+ and Vdelta2-negative gammadelta T cell populations for bulk repertoire analysis. Each sorted gammadelta sample had TRG and TRD chains sequenced. TCRdb re-called the multiplex PCR reads using CATT. The top ten hold around 9.6% of the sample, which has 75,000 to 95,000 delta-chain clones, approximately 0.92% seen once. This clone was observed a handful of times. The antigen remains undetermined. For this DNA, TCRdb reports the protein of a much larger clone, which diverges at residue 12, most likely from a read error; the protein presented here is translated directly from the DNA. Study-level results: The Malian cohort came from a small rural village of predominantly one ethnic group.

CDR1 and CDR2 from the germline V gene are GEAIGNYY and EKD. The CDR3 is made up of 16 amino acids. The chain has TRDV2 and TRDJ1; 12 bases line up with TRDD3. The TCR sequence derives from a pool of human donors (malaria-infected and uninfected, not separated). The specimen was gamma-delta T cells from blood. The CDR3, as DNA: TGTGCCTGTGATCTACTGGGGGATACCTACACCGGTAAACTCATCTTT. This codes for CACDLLGDTYTGKLIF.